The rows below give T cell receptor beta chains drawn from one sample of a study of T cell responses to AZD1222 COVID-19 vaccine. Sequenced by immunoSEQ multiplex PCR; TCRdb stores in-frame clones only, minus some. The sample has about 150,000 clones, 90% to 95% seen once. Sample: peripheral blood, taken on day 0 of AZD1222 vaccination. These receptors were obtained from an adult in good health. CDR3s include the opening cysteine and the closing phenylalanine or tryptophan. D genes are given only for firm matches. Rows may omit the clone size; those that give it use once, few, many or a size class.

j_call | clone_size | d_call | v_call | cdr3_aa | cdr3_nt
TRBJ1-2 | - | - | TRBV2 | CASSEEAGRYGYTF | TGTGCCAGCAGTGAGGAGGCAGGCCGTTATGGCTACACCTTC
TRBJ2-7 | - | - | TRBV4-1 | CASSQGEGGYEQYF | TGCGCCAGCAGCCAAGGGGAAGGGGGGTACGAGCAGTACTTC
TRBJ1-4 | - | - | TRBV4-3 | CASSQEGGRGEKLFF | TGCGCCAGCAGCCAAGAGGGAGGCCGGGGGGAAAAACTGTTTTTT
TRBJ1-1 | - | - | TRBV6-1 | CASSEAIFAEAFF | TGTGCCAGCAGTGAAGCGATATTTGCTGAAGCTTTCTTT
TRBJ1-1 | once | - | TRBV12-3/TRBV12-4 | CASSPKGNTEAFF | TGTGCCAGCAGTCCTAAGGGGAACACTGAAGCTTTCTTT
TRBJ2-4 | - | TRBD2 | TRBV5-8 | CASSLAMAGGIRYF | TGTGCCAGCAGCTTAGCTATGGCGGGGGGAATAAGGTACTTC
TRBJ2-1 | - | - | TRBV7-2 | CASTQAGAVRSSYNEQFF | TGTGCCAGCACTCAAGCAGGGGCGGTTAGAAGCTCCTACAATGAGCAGTTCTTC
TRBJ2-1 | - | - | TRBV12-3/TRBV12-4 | CASLSDSYNEQFF | TGTGCCAGCCTATCAGACAGCTATAATGAGCAGTTCTTC
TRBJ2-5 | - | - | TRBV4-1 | CASSQEEAGWETQYF | TGCGCCAGCAGCCAAGAAGAGGCGGGGTGGGAGACCCAGTACTTC
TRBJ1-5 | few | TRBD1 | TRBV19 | CASSMRGQGGNQPQHF | TGTGCCAGTAGTATGCGGGGACAGGGAGGCAATCAGCCCCAGCATTTT
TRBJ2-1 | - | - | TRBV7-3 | CASSPTGGGNEQFF | TGTGCCAGCAGCCCCACCGGGGGAGGCAATGAGCAGTTCTTC
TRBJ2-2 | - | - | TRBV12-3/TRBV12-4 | CASSFMSTGELFF | TGTGCCAGCAGTTTTATGAGCACCGGGGAGCTGTTTTTT
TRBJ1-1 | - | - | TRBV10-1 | CASSGAHTEAFF | TGCGCCAGCAGTGGGGCACATACTGAAGCTTTCTTT
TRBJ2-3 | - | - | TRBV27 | CASSSASTDTQYF | TGTGCCAGCAGTTCGGCTAGCACAGATACGCAGTATTTT
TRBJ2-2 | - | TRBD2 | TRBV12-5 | CASGFDRRLAGRTHGELFF | TGTGCTAGTGGTTTTGACCGAAGACTAGCGGGGCGGACTCACGGGGAGCTGTTTTTT
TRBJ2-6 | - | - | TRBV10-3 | CAISQETNVLTF | TGTGCCATCAGCCAGGAAACCAACGTCCTGACTTTC
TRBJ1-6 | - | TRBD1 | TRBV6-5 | CASRPTGVGSPLHF | TGTGCCAGTCGTCCAACAGGGGTGGGATCACCCCTCCACTTT
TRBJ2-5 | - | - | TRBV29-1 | CSVVPGGETQYF | TGCAGCGTTGTTCCCGGGGGAGAGACCCAGTACTTC
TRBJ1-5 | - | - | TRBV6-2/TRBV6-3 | CASSYVAGRPGDQPQHF | TGTGCCAGCAGTTACGTCGCAGGGAGGCCGGGTGATCAGCCCCAGCATTTT
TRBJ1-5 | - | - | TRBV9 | CASSRDKLNQPQHF | TGTGCCAGCAGCCGGGACAAACTCAATCAGCCCCAGCATTTT
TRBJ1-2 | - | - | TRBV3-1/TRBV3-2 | CASSLGGAGESF | TGTGCCAGCAGCCTTGGGGGGGCAGGGGAGTCCTTC
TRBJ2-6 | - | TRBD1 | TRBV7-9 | CASSKRRGTGNSGANVLTF | TGTGCCAGCAGCAAGAGACGGGGGACAGGGAACTCTGGGGCCAACGTCCTGACTTTC
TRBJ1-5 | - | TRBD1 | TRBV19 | CASSGTGGNQPQHF | TGTGCCAGTAGTGGGACAGGGGGCAATCAGCCCCAGCATTTT
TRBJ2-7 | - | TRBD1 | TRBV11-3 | CASSPGQGPSGTYEQYF | TGTGCCAGCAGCCCGGGACAGGGGCCCTCAGGGACCTACGAGCAGTACTTC
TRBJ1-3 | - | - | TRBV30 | CAWSVFSGPSGNTIYF | TGTGCCTGGAGTGTATTTTCAGGGCCCTCTGGAAACACCATATATTTT
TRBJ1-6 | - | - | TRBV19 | CASSTGARNNSPLHF | TGTGCCAGTAGTACTGGGGCTCGGAATAATTCACCCCTCCACTTT
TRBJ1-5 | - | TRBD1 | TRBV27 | CASRAGQGFQPQHF | TGTGCCAGCAGGGCGGGACAGGGTTTTCAGCCCCAGCATTTT
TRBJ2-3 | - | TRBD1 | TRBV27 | CASGWTGDLDTQYF | TGTGCCAGCGGGTGGACAGGGGATCTAGATACGCAGTATTTT
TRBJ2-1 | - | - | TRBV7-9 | CALVGLGHNEQFF | TGTGCCCTAGTCGGGCTGGGACACAATGAGCAGTTCTTC
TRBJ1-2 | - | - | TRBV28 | CASRTDSIASYGYTF | TGTGCCAGCAGAACCGACAGCATAGCAAGCTATGGCTACACCTTC
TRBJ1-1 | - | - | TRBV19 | CAAKNGGNTEAFF | TGTGCAGCAAAGAACGGCGGGAACACTGAAGCTTTCTTT
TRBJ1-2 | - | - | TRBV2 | CASSANTGGRENGYTF | TGTGCCAGCAGTGCTAACACCGGGGGGCGCGAGAATGGCTACACCTTC
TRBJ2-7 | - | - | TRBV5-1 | CASSRSGGSYEQYF | TGCGCCAGCAGCCGCAGTGGCGGCTCCTACGAGCAGTACTTC
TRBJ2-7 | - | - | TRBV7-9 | CASSLGLAYEQYF | TGTGCCAGCAGCTTGGGGCTAGCCTACGAGCAGTACTTC
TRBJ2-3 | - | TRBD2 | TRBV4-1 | CASSWRFKSGGPDTQYF | TGCGCCTCTAGCTGGCGGTTTAAGAGCGGGGGACCAGATACGCAGTATTTT
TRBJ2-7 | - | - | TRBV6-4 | CASSEVTGYEQYF | TGTGCCAGCAGTGAGGTCACGGGCTACGAGCAGTACTTC
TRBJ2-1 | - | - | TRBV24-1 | CATSGPPADEQFF | TGTGCCACCAGTGGGCCCCCGGCTGATGAGCAGTTCTTC
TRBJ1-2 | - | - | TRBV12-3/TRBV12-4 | CASSPRGGYGYTF | TGTGCCAGCAGTCCCAGGGGCGGCTATGGCTACACCTTC
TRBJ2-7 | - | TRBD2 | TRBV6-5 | CASSPAGVTYEQYF | TGTGCCAGCAGTCCAGCGGGGGTGACCTACGAGCAGTACTTC
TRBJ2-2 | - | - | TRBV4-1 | CASRHPTLGSGELFF | TGCGCCAGCCGGCATCCGACACTTGGATCCGGGGAGCTGTTTTTT